This is a list of T cell receptor beta chains from one sample in a study of T-cell memory formation after mild COVID-19. From the 5' RACE reads, TCRdb called clonotypes with MiXCR, one entry per CDR3 protein. Of approximately 290,000 distinct CDR3 sequences in the sample, more than 15% were seen once. Sample: PBMCs or a T cell subset sorted from them (not recorded which). These receptors were obtained from a man between 18 and 29 years old who had mild COVID-19 (a few samples of this study predate the infection). Cell type and time point are not known. CDR3s include the opening cysteine and the closing phenylalanine or tryptophan. Fields, in order: V gene, J gene, clone size, D gene, CDR3 DNA, CDR3 protein. A D gene is named only where the DNA matches it firmly. The size of a clone is reported for some rows only, either as once, few or many, or as a class for expanded clones.

TRBV2	TRBJ2-3	once	NA	TGTGCCAGCAGTGAAGCCGTCGGGGTAGTCACAGATACGCAGTATTTT	CASSEAVGVVTDTQYF
TRBV10-1	TRBJ2-1	NA	TRBD2	TGCGCCAGCAGTGCCGTTCTAGCGGGGACCTACAATGAGCAGTTCTTC	CASSAVLAGTYNEQFF
TRBV5-1	TRBJ2-5	few	NA	TGCGCCAGCAGCTTGGATGCGGCAGGGCTCCTCCAAGAGACCCAGTACTTC	CASSLDAAGLLQETQYF
TRBV5-8	TRBJ1-2	few	NA	TGTGCCAGCAGCTTGGCCCGGCAGAACTATGGCTACACCTTC	CASSLARQNYGYTF
TRBV3-1	TRBJ2-1	NA	NA	TGTGCCAGCAGCCAAGTCCTCGGGTATGAGCAGTTCTTC	CASSQVLGYEQFF
TRBV5-4	TRBJ1-1	NA	TRBD1	TGTGCCAGCAGCTTGGATCAGGGGGCTGAAGCTTTCTTT	CASSLDQGAEAFF
TRBV20-1	TRBJ2-5	many	NA	TGCAGTGCTAGAGGGGGCCAAGAGACCCAGTACTTC	CSARGGQETQYF
TRBV20-1	TRBJ2-5	NA	TRBD1	TGCAGTGCTAGAGACTGGACAGGGGGAAGTGGAGAGACCCAGTACTTC	CSARDWTGGSGETQYF
TRBV6-1	TRBJ2-2	many	NA	TGTGCCAGCAGTGAACGGAGGGGGCCCGGGGAGCTGTTTTTT	CASSERRGPGELFF
TRBV6-5	TRBJ1-1	NA	TRBD1	TGTGCCAGCAGGGGGACAGGAAATAGAGCTTTCTTT	CASRGTGNRAFF
TRBV15	TRBJ2-5	NA	NA	TGTGCCACCAGCAGAGAGCAACCCTGGACGCAAGAGACCCAGTACTTC	CATSREQPWTQETQYF
TRBV6-5	TRBJ2-1	many	NA	TGTGCCAGCAGTTTCTCTAGCAGGGATGAGCAGTTCTTC	CASSFSSRDEQFF
TRBV9	TRBJ1-6	NA	TRBD1	TGTGCCAGCAGGGAGGGACAGGGAAGTTCACCCCTCCACTTT	CASREGQGSSPLHF
TRBV7-2	TRBJ2-1	many	NA	TGTGCCAGCACCGCCGGCCGTTACAATGAGCAGTTCTTC	CASTAGRYNEQFF
TRBV23-1	TRBJ1-5	few	TRBD1	TGCGCCAGCAGTCCCACATCCGGGGACAGGGGGCCTCTACCTTTTAGCAATCAGCCCCAGCATTTT	CASSPTSGDRGPLPFSNQPQHF
TRBV12-3/TRBV12-4	TRBJ2-1	NA	TRBD1	TGTGCCAGCACCAGGACAGGGGGAAACAATGAGCAGTTCTTC	CASTRTGGNNEQFF
TRBV29-1	TRBJ2-7	few	TRBD1	TGCAGCACGAAAGGTGGGCAGGGGGCCTACGAGCAGTACTTC	CSTKGGQGAYEQYF
TRBV18	TRBJ1-1	few	TRBD1	TGTGCCAGCTCACCGGGACAGGTTTCGAACACTGAAGCTTTCTTT	CASSPGQVSNTEAFF
TRBV9	TRBJ2-2	NA	TRBD2	TGTGCCAGCAGCGTAGCGTTAGCGGGGGGGCCCGGGGAGCTGTTTTTT	CASSVALAGGPGELFF
TRBV4-1	TRBJ2-7	NA	NA	TGCGCCAGCACCGCACGTCGAGGGGGATACGACGAGCAGTACTTC	CASTARRGGYDEQYF
TRBV12-3/TRBV12-4	TRBJ2-1	few	NA	TGTGCCAGCACCCCAGACGGGGATGAGCAGTTCTTC	CASTPDGDEQFF
TRBV4-3	TRBJ1-2	few	NA	TGCGCCAGCAGCCAAGAGGTCCTGGCTAACTATGGCTACACCTTC	CASSQEVLANYGYTF
TRBV6-2/TRBV6-3	TRBJ2-7	many	NA	TGTGCCAGCAGTTACTCGGATGGGCAACCCGTGCAGTACTTC	CASSYSDGQPVQYF
TRBV7-3	TRBJ2-5	few	TRBD1	TGTGCCAGCAGCCCCGGGACAGGGGGGCCGGAGACCCAGTACTTC	CASSPGTGGPETQYF
TRBV2	TRBJ2-3	many	NA	TGTGCCAGCAGTCGGTTTTACACAGATACGCAGTATTTT	CASSRFYTDTQYF
TRBV6-6	TRBJ2-3	few	TRBD1	TGTGCCAGCAGGCTGCCGACAGGGCTCACAGATACGCAGTATTTT	CASRLPTGLTDTQYF
TRBV6-5	TRBJ2-7	NA	TRBD1	TGTGCCAGCAGGGACACCGGGACAGGGTTTTGGACCGAGCAGTACTTC	CASRDTGTGFWTEQYF
TRBV28	TRBJ2-2	NA	TRBD2	TGTGCCAGCAGTGTCCTACTAGCGGGGGGCTCCACCGGGGAGCTGTTTTTT	CASSVLLAGGSTGELFF
TRBV5-1	TRBJ2-1	NA	NA	TGCGCCAGCAGCCCCACCCCTAGCGAAGTCCACAATGAGCAGTTCTTC	CASSPTPSEVHNEQFF
TRBV5-6	TRBJ2-3	NA	NA	TGTGCCAGCCGCGCATGGATCACAGATACGCAGTATTTT	CASRAWITDTQYF
TRBV14	TRBJ1-2	few	NA	TGTGCCAGCAGCCAAGCTCAGGACAGAAGCTATGGCTACACCTTC	CASSQAQDRSYGYTF
TRBV5-1	TRBJ1-2	NA	TRBD1	TGCGCCAGCAGCTTGAATCCTGGGACAGGGGGCCATGGCTACACCTTC	CASSLNPGTGGHGYTF
TRBV6-6	TRBJ2-4	few	NA	TGTGCCAGCAGAGCCGACAGGACGCTAGCCAAAAACATTCAGTACTTC	CASRADRTLAKNIQYF
TRBV6-6	TRBJ2-6	NA	TRBD1	TGTGCCAGCAGTTACTCACAGGGGGCTGGGGCCAACGTCCTGACTTTC	CASSYSQGAGANVLTF
TRBV12-3/TRBV12-4	TRBJ2-1	few	TRBD2	TGTGCCAGCAGCGGTAGCGGGGGTGCACCTAATGAGCAGTTCTTC	CASSGSGGAPNEQFF
TRBV28	TRBJ2-2	many	NA	TGTGCCAGCACCCGCACCGGGGAGCTGTTTTTT	CASTRTGELFF
TRBV4-1	TRBJ1-6	few	TRBD1	TGCGCCAGCAGCCAATACCCGGACAGGCCCGATAATTCACCCCTCCACTTT	CASSQYPDRPDNSPLHF
TRBV5-1	TRBJ2-7	NA	TRBD1	TGCGCCAGCAGCCGGACAGGGAGCTCCTACGAGCAGTACTTC	CASSRTGSSYEQYF
TRBV20-1	TRBJ1-2	few	TRBD1	TGCAGTGCCGGACAGGGCGGCTATGGCTACACCTTC	CSAGQGGYGYTF
TRBV2	TRBJ2-2	NA	TRBD2	TGTGCCAGCAGTTCAGGACTAGCGGGGGGCGGGGAGCTGTTTTTT	CASSSGLAGGGELFF
TRBV5-6	TRBJ2-2	many	NA	TGTGCCAGCAGCTTTGCAGGGCGGAGCACCGGGGAGCTGTTTTTT	CASSFAGRSTGELFF
TRBV5-1	TRBJ2-1	many	TRBD1	TGCGCCAGCAGCGACACAGGGGGACGTTCCTACAATGAGCAGTTCTTC	CASSDTGGRSYNEQFF
TRBV29-1	TRBJ2-7	NA	NA	TGCAGCGTTTCGGTCTTTCTTGGGGAGGAGCAGTACTTC	CSVSVFLGEEQYF
TRBV21-1	TRBJ2-6	NA	NA	TGTGCCAGCAGGGACCCCTCGTGGGGGGCCAACGTCCTGACTTTC	CASRDPSWGANVLTF
TRBV20-1	TRBJ2-4	few	NA	TGCAGTGCTAGACGACGTACGGGGTCAGGAAACATTCAGTACTTC	CSARRRTGSGNIQYF